The rows below give T cell receptor beta chains drawn from one sample of a study of beta chain features in type 1 diabetes. Profiling relied on immunoSEQ multiplex PCR, and the TCRdb table lists in-frame clones only, not all of them. The sample carries about 620,000 clones, 15% recorded once. The sequenced sample was naive CD4+ T cells from blood. The receptors originated from a young man in good health. Each CDR3 is given with its conserved first and last residue. Fields, in order: D gene, J gene, clone size, V gene, CDR3 protein, CDR3 DNA. A D gene is named only where the DNA matches it firmly. Only some rows state a clone size, as once, few, many or a class for expanded clones.

NA	TRBJ1-1	few	TRBV9	CASSAGDWITEAFF	TGTGCCAGCAGCGCAGGGGATTGGATCACTGAAGCTTTCTTT
TRBD1	TRBJ2-1	NA	TRBV15	CATSRDWGQLYNEQFF	TGTGCCACCAGCAGAGATTGGGGACAGTTATACAATGAGCAGTTCTTC
NA	TRBJ2-7	few	TRBV7-9	CASSPPQRRTATYEQYF	TGTGCCAGCAGCCCCCCCCAACGTAGGACGGCTACCTACGAGCAGTACTTC
TRBD1	TRBJ1-3	NA	TRBV5-1	CASSLTAGGQTGNTIYF	TGCGCCAGCAGCTTGACGGCAGGGGGGCAGACTGGAAACACCATATATTTT
NA	TRBJ2-3	few	TRBV18	CASSPPRGSLTDTQYF	TGTGCCAGCTCACCACCCCGGGGGTCCCTCACAGATACGCAGTATTTT
NA	TRBJ2-4	few	TRBV11-2	CASSRGLLGAVAIQYF	TGTGCCAGCAGTCGTGGCTTGTTAGGGGCCGTAGCTATTCAGTACTTC
TRBD2	TRBJ2-7	few	TRBV7-2	CASSPSVGAGGAPYEQYF	TGTGCCAGCAGCCCCAGTGTTGGAGCGGGAGGGGCCCCCTACGAGCAGTACTTC
NA	TRBJ1-1	few	TRBV4-3	CASSQDHWVNTEAFF	TGCGCCAGCAGCCAAGATCATTGGGTGAACACTGAAGCTTTCTTT
NA	TRBJ2-3	few	TRBV10-3	CAISGGSGGTDTQYF	TGTGCCATCAGTGGGGGGAGTGGTGGCACAGATACGCAGTATTTT
NA	TRBJ1-6	NA	TRBV2	CASSLAGVYNSPLHF	TGTGCCAGCAGTCTGGCAGGGGTTTATAATTCACCCCTCCACTTT
NA	TRBJ2-7	few	TRBV7-9	CASSLRQGTYEQYF	TGTGCCAGCAGCTTACGTCAGGGAACCTACGAGCAGTACTTC
TRBD2	TRBJ2-3	few	TRBV5-6	CASSLGRGLAADTQYF	TGTGCCAGCAGCTTGGGGCGGGGACTAGCGGCAGATACGCAGTATTTT
NA	TRBJ2-7	NA	TRBV19	CASSIRDPAYEQYF	TGTGCCAGTAGTATCCGGGACCCGGCCTACGAGCAGTACTTC
NA	TRBJ2-2	few	TRBV29-1	CSHRGGNTGELFF	TGCAGTCATAGAGGGGGGAACACCGGGGAGCTGTTTTTT
NA	TRBJ1-1	few	TRBV14	CASSQTRVGTEAFF	TGTGCCAGCAGCCAAACTAGGGTAGGCACTGAAGCTTTCTTT
NA	TRBJ2-2	few	TRBV7-9	CASSSDPNTGELFF	TGTGCCAGCAGCTCGGACCCGAACACCGGGGAGCTGTTTTTT
TRBD2	TRBJ2-7	few	TRBV7-9	CASSPLRAGGSRYEQYF	TGTGCCAGCAGCCCTCTCCGGGCGGGGGGGTCCCGGTACGAGCAGTACTTC
NA	TRBJ1-2	few	TRBV9	CASSVAAENYGYTF	TGTGCCAGCAGCGTCGCAGCTGAAAACTATGGCTACACCTTC
NA	TRBJ2-5	many	TRBV28	CASSLGAGQETQYF	TGTGCCAGCAGCCTGGGTGCAGGGCAAGAGACCCAGTACTTC
TRBD1	TRBJ1-5	NA	TRBV4-2	CASSQADRGRGQPQHF	TGTGCCAGCAGCCAAGCCGACAGGGGAAGGGGTCAGCCCCAGCATTTT
NA	TRBJ1-4	NA	TRBV7-9	CASSLEGGINEKLFF	TGTGCCAGCAGCTTAGAAGGGGGGATAAATGAAAAACTGTTTTTT
NA	TRBJ2-6	few	TRBV21-1	CASSNPDRRPGANVLTF	TGTGCCAGCAGCAACCCGGACAGGCGGCCTGGGGCCAACGTCCTGACTTTC
NA	TRBJ2-5	NA	TRBV7-9	CALQWRAGETQYF	TGTGCCCTTCAGTGGCGGGCGGGAGAGACCCAGTACTTC
NA	TRBJ2-3	few	TRBV5-4	CASSLEQGAFTDTQYF	TGTGCCAGCAGCTTGGAACAGGGAGCCTTCACAGATACGCAGTATTTT
NA	TRBJ1-1	NA	TRBV29-1	CSVQGMIVRENTEAFF	TGCAGCGTTCAGGGAATGATTGTAAGAGAAAACACTGAAGCTTTCTTT
NA	TRBJ1-2	few	TRBV6-6	CASSYPPGPDDYTF	TGTGCCAGCAGTTACCCCCCGGGACCCGATGACTACACCTTC
NA	TRBJ2-1	NA	TRBV25-1	CASSEPGQPRSVF	TGTGCCAGCAGTGAACCTGGACAGCCAAGGTCTGTCTTC
NA	TRBJ2-7	few	TRBV9	CASSVGSYSGLYEQYF	TGTGCCAGCAGCGTAGGCTCCTACAGCGGACTATACGAGCAGTACTTC
NA	TRBJ2-7	few	TRBV2	CASSEGMVSYEQYF	TGTGCCAGCAGTGAAGGAATGGTCTCCTACGAGCAGTACTTC
NA	TRBJ2-3	NA	TRBV27	CASSLSSLDLTDTQYF	TGTGCCAGCAGTTTATCGAGTCTGGACCTCACAGATACGCAGTATTTT
TRBD1	TRBJ2-2	few	TRBV27	CASSLFHGTGRPGELFF	TGTGCCAGCAGTTTATTCCATGGGACAGGGAGGCCCGGGGAGCTGTTTTTT
TRBD2	TRBJ2-5	NA	TRBV5-1	CASSLQAGNEETQYF	TGCGCCAGCAGCTTGCAAGCGGGGAACGAAGAGACCCAGTACTTC
NA	TRBJ2-7	NA	TRBV9	CVSSPQVGYEQYF	TGTGTCAGCAGCCCGCAGGTGGGGTACGAGCAGTACTTC
NA	TRBJ2-3	NA	TRBV6-5	CASSTNTDTQYF	TGTGCCAGCAGTACTAACACAGATACGCAGTATTTT
NA	TRBJ2-2	NA	TRBV5-1	CASSYASTGELFF	TGCGCCAGCAGCTACGCGAGCACCGGGGAGCTGTTTTTT
NA	TRBJ1-5	NA	TRBV29-1	CSVQAGRSNQPQHF	TGCAGCGTTCAGGCAGGTAGGAGCAATCAGCCCCAGCATTTT
TRBD2	TRBJ2-3	few	TRBV9	CASSPLTSGTDTQYF	TGTGCCAGCAGCCCGCTGACTAGCGGCACAGATACGCAGTATTTT
NA	TRBJ2-1	few	TRBV28	CASTTPSLWHHNEQFF	TGTGCCAGCACCACCCCCTCGCTGTGGCATCACAATGAGCAGTTCTTC
NA	TRBJ1-1	few	TRBV25-1	CASSELGRGRLNTEAFF	TGTGCCAGCAGTGAATTGGGCAGGGGCCGATTGAACACTGAAGCTTTCTTT
NA	TRBJ1-2	few	TRBV4-1	CASSLAQTSYGYTF	TGCGCCAGCAGCCTGGCTCAAACCAGCTATGGCTACACCTTC
NA	TRBJ1-5	NA	TRBV6-4	CASSDEPNQPQHF	TGTGCCAGCAGTGACGAGCCTAATCAGCCCCAGCATTTT
NA	TRBJ2-2	NA	TRBV7-9	CASRDFQNTGELFF	TGTGCCAGCAGGGACTTCCAGAACACCGGGGAGCTGTTTTTT
NA	TRBJ1-2	NA	TRBV2	CASSPQGYGYTF	TGTGCCAGCAGCCCACAGGGATATGGCTACACCTTC
NA	TRBJ2-5	once	TRBV7-9	CASSPIMFGETQYF	TGTGCCAGCAGCCCCATAATGTTTGGAGAGACCCAGTACTTC
NA	TRBJ1-3	NA	TRBV1	CTSSQDLRGKLGNTIYF	TGCACCAGCAGCCAAGATCTCCGGGGAAAGCTGGGAAACACCATATATTTT
NA	TRBJ2-4	few	TRBV2	CASNPAGPKNIQYF	TGTGCCAGCAACCCGGCGGGGCCCAAAAACATTCAGTACTTC
TRBD2	TRBJ2-3	NA	TRBV10-3	CAISEKLASTDTQYF	TGTGCCATCAGTGAGAAACTAGCGAGCACAGATACGCAGTATTTT
NA	TRBJ1-1	NA	TRBV12-5	CASGLDLRGYGNTEAFF	TGTGCTAGTGGTTTGGACCTCCGGGGTTATGGGAACACTGAAGCTTTCTTT
NA	TRBJ1-1	few	TRBV25-1	CASTLSQVGEDEAFF	TGTGCCAGCACGCTGTCTCAGGTGGGCGAGGATGAAGCTTTCTTT
NA	TRBJ2-1	few	TRBV6-6	CASRADVRSSYNEQFF	TGTGCCAGCAGGGCTGACGTCAGATCGTCCTACAATGAGCAGTTCTTC
TRBD1	TRBJ2-5	few	TRBV6-5	CASSRQGSFGTQYF	TGTGCCAGCAGTCGACAGGGTTCGTTTGGGACCCAGTACTTC
NA	TRBJ1-1	NA	TRBV7-2	CASSLAVTLMNTEAFF	TGTGCCAGCAGCTTAGCTGTCACTCTTATGAACACTGAAGCTTTCTTT
NA	TRBJ2-6	NA	TRBV21-1	CASSNGRKSGAGANVLTF	TGTGCCAGCAGCAATGGCAGGAAAAGTGGCGCTGGGGCCAACGTCCTGACTTTC
TRBD1	TRBJ1-2	few	TRBV6-5	CASRWDRDYGYTF	TGTGCCAGCAGGTGGGACAGGGACTATGGCTACACCTTC
NA	TRBJ2-7	few	TRBV6-6	CASSYFPYEQYF	TGTGCCAGCAGTTACTTTCCCTACGAGCAGTACTTC
NA	TRBJ2-3	few	TRBV4-1	CASSQAIRLTDTQYF	TGCGCCAGCAGCCAAGCGATTAGGCTCACAGATACGCAGTATTTT
TRBD2	TRBJ2-7	few	TRBV28	CASSSAPTSGSYEQYF	TGTGCCAGCAGTTCAGCTCCGACTAGCGGGAGCTACGAGCAGTACTTC
NA	TRBJ2-7	few	TRBV7-2	CASSLGFKDEQYF	TGTGCCAGCAGCTTAGGATTTAAGGACGAGCAGTACTTC
NA	TRBJ2-7	few	TRBV4-2	CASSQATKTYEQYF	TGTGCCAGCAGCCAAGCGACTAAAACGTACGAGCAGTACTTC